This T cell receptor beta chain was identified during a study of T-cell memory formation after mild COVID-19 (TCRdb year 2021). About the investigation overall: TCR sequence clusters from the two donors were found to be largely donor specific. The cohort comprised two young, previously healthy adult volunteers, one female and one male. In a couple of donors, T-cell clones that expanded and contracted after mild COVID-19 were tracked by sequencing TCRalpha and TCRbeta repertoires over time. Beyond this particular receptor, the publication reports: Whether the second-wave clones peaking on day 37 were SARS-CoV-2 specific was not confirmed. Contracting CD4+ clones were found mainly in CM and EM memory subsets, while CD8+ clones were enriched in EMRA. Some responding clones were detected in pre-infection memory, which suggested that pre-existing cross-reactive memory T cells had joined the SARS-CoV-2 response. From day 15 to 85, contracting clones showed balanced CD4/CD8 phenotypes, whereas a second wave of clones that expanded from day 15 to 37 leaned towards CD4+. The study covered only a couple of mild cases, and larger cohorts including severe cases with pre-infection samples were considered necessary.

This clonotype was recorded a few times. The target of this receptor is not known. Qualities for individual bases were not recorded, and no much larger clone is one base off. The instrument given in TCRdb is Illumina NovaSeq 6000. Using 5'RACE with constant-segment primers, TCRalpha and TCRbeta cDNA libraries were constructed, with sample barcodes and unique molecular identifiers added in the process. RNA was extracted from every sample with Trizol reagent. Libraries were amplified in two PCR steps, with a second sample barcode and Illumina TruSeq adapters added in the second step. Sequencing of libraries was performed on an Illumina NovaSeq with 2 x 150 bp paired-end reads. From the authors' description of their analysis: Demultiplexing of reads and collapsing into UMI-guided consensus sequences were performed with migec v1.2.7. Using mixcr v2.1.11, UMI consensuses were aligned to TRA and TRB V and J templates and then assembled into clonotypes. A clonotype was counted as expanded or contracted only when both edgeR and NoisET called the clonotype significant, with the noise models trained on biological replicates. edgeR calls used a false discovery rate-adjusted p below 0.01 and a log2 fold-change threshold of 1. PCA with hierarchical clustering of max-normalized trajectories of the 1000 most abundant clonotypes was used as exploratory dynamics analysis. Each responding clone was given a CD4 or CD8 phenotype based on the CD4+ and CD8+ repertoires, which had been sequenced separately. TCRdb handled the public reads itself, with Q25 trimming in fastp and clone calling in MiXCR, and kept productive beta chains. Identical CDR3 protein sequences are pooled into one entry, listed with their most common genes and DNA. TCRdb assigned the V and J calls; the authors' analysis was not used. This sample holds 40,000 to 55,000 distinct CDR3 sequences; roughly 8% were observed only once. Of the sample, roughly 1.4% falls within the top ten clones.

Ficoll-Paque density gradient centrifugation was the method used to isolate PBMCs. The V end gives up 4 bases and the J end 1 base, leaving 15 bases in the junction not matched to a gene. Reading the germline V gene gives CDR1 MNHEY and CDR2 SVGAGI. The cysteine opens and the phenylalanine closes a CDR3 of 20 amino acids. Of all the DNA, just the CDR3 is kept, 60 bases in frame from base 1. The material sequenced was PBMCs or a T cell subset sorted from them (not recorded which). The chain is encoded by TRBV6-5 joined to TRBJ2-4; the central 11 bases match TRBD1. This TCR derives from a man younger than 35 who had mild COVID-19 (a few samples of this study predate the infection). The sample titles of this study are shuffled in the database, so cell type and time point are left out; the donor was told from shared clones. Here the CDR3 is given as CASSLGGGTGGRWAKNIQYF. Read as DNA, the sequence is TGTGCCAGCAGTTTAGGTGGTGGGACAGGGGGTAGGTGGGCCAAAAACATTCAGTACTTC.